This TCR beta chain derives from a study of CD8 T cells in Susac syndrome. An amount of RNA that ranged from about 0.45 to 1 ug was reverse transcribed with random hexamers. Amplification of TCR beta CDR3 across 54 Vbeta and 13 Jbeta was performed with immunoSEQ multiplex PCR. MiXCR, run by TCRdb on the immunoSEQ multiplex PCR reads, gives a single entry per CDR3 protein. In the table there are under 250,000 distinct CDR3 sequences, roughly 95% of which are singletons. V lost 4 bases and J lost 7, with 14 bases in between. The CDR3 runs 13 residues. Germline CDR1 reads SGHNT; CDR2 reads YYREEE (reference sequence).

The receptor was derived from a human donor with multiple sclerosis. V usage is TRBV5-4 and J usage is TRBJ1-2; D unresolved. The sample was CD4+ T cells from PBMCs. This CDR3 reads CASSADGLGGYTF. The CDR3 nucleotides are TGTGCCAGCAGCGCCGACGGACTCGGTGGCTACACCTTC.